This T cell receptor (beta chain) is drawn from a study of cytomegalovirus exposure and HLA in healthy donors. As to this clone: Its antigen is unidentified.

General study findings and limits: The classifier reportedly diagnosed cytomegalovirus status with high specificity and sensitivity. The likely origin of a cluster of highly shared sequence variants was a sequencing artifact. Productive status was seen about 87% or about 30% of the time for most TCR beta V segments in an earlier analysis.

With 60 Vbeta and 13 Jbeta primers, the PCR was carried out. This table comes from immunoSEQ multiplex PCR, and its TCRdb copy is limited to in-frame clones, with some not included. This table has about 130,000 clones, over 70% appearing once. The donors, nominally healthy at sampling, likely had unrecorded immune exposures. The clonotype originates from a middle-aged woman in good health and CMV-seropositive. Sequencing was done on a sample of PBMCs.

The CDR3 coding sequence is TGTGCCAGCAGCCAAGTCTTACAGAACACTGAAGCTTTCTTT. As protein: CASSQVLQNTEAFF. The J gene is TRBJ1-1, the V gene TRBV14; D is ambiguous. V dropped 1 base and J dropped 1 base, with 7 bases sitting between them. CDR1 and CDR2 (germline): SGHDN, FVKESK. This CDR3 has 14 amino acids.